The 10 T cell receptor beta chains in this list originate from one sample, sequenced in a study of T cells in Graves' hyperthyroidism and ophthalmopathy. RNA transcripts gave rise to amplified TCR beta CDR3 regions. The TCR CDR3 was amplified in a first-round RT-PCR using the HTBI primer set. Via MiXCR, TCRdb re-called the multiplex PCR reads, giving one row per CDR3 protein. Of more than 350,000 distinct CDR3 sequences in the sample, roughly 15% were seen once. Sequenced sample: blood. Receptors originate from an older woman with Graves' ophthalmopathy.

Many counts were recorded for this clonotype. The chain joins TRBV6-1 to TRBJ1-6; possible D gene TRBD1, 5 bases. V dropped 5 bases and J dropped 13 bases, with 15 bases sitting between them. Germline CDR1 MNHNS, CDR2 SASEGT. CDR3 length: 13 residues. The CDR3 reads CASSHLPDSPLHF. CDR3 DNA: TGTGCCAGCAGTCACCTCCCCGACAGTCCCCTCCACTTT.

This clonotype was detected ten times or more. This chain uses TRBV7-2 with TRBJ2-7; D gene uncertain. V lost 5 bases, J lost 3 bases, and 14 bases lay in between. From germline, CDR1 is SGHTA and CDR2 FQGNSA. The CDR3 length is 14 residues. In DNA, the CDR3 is TGTGCCAGCAGCCCCCGTAGCCTGGACTACGAGCAGTACTTC. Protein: CASSPRSLDYEQYF. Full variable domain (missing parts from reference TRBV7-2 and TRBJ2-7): GAGVSQSPSNKVTEKGKDVELRCDPISGHTALYWYRQSLGQGLEFLIYFQGNSAPDKSGLPSDRFSAERTGGSVSTLTIQRTQQEDSAVYLCASSPRSLDYEQYFGPGTRLTVT.

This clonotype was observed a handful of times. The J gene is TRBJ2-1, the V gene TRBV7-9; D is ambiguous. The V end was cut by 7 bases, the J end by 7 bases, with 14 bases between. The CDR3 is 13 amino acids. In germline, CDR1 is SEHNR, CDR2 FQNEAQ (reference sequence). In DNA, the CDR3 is TGTGCCAGCAAACTCGGGTCCAGGAATGAGCAGTTCTTC. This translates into CASKLGSRNEQFF.

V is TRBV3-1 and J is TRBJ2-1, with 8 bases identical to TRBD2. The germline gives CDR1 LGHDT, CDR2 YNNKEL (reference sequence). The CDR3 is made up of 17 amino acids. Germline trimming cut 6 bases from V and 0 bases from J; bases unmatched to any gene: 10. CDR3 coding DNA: TGTGCCAGCAGTTTGGGTATAGCGGGGAGCTCCTACAATGAGCAGTTCTTC. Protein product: CASSLGIAGSSYNEQFF.

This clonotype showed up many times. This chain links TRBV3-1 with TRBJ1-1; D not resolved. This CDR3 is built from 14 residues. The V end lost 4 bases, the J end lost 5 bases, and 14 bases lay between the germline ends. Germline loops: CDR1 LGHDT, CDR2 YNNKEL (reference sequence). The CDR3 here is CASSPKVGGTEAFF. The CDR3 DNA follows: TGTGCCAGCAGCCCGAAGGTCGGCGGGACTGAAGCTTTCTTT.

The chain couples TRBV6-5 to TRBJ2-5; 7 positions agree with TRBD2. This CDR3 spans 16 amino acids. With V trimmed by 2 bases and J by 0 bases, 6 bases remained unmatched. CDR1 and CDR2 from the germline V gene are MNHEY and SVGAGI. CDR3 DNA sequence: TGTGCCAGCAGTTACGACCCCAGCGGGAACCAAGAGACCCAGTACTTC. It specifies CASSYDPSGNQETQYF.

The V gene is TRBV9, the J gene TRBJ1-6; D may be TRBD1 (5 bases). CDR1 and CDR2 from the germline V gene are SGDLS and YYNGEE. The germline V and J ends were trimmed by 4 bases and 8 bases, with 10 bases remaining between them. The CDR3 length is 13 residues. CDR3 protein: CASSSGGYSPLHF. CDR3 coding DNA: TGTGCCAGCAGCTCCGGGGGTTATTCACCCCTCCACTTT. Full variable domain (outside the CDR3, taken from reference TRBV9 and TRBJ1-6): DSGVTQTPKHLITATGQRVTLRCSPRSGDLSVYWYQQSLDQGLQFLIQYYNGEERAKGNILERFSAQQFPDLHSELNLSSLELGDSALYFCASSSGGYSPLHFGNGTRLTVT.

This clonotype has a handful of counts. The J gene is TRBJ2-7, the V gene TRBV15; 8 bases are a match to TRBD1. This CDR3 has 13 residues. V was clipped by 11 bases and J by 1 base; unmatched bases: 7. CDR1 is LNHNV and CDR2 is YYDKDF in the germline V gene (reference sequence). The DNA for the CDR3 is TGTGCCGTCGGACAGGGTGATTCCTACGAGCAGTACTTC. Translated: CAVGQGDSYEQYF.

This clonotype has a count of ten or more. The CDR3 loop is CASSTGTGGSGNTIYF. DNA for the CDR3: TGCGCCAGCAGCACGGGGACAGGGGGCTCCGGAAACACCATATATTTT. J is TRBJ1-3 and V is TRBV5-1, with 12 bases lining up with TRBD1. The germline CDR1 and CDR2 sequences are SGHRS and YFSETQ. The CDR3 runs 16 residues. The J segment lost 4 bases and the V segment lost 4 bases, leaving 6 bases of the junction unmatched.

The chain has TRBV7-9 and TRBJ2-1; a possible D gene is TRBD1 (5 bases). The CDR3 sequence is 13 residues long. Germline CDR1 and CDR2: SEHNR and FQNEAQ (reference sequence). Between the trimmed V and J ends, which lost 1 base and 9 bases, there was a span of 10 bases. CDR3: CASSLVRDAEQFF. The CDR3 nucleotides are TGTGCCAGCAGCTTAGTCAGGGATGCTGAGCAGTTCTTC.